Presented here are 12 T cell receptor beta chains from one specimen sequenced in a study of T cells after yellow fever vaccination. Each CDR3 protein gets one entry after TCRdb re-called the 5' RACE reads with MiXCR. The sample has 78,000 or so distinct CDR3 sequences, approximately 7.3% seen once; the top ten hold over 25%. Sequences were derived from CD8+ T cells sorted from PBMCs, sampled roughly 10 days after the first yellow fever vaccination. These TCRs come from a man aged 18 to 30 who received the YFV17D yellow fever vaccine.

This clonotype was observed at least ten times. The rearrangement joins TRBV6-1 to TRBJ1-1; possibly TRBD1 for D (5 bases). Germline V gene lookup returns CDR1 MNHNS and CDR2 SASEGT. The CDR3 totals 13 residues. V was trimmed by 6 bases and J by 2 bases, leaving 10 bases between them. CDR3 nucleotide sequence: TGTGCCAGCAGACGACAGTTAAACACTGAAGCTTTCTTT. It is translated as CASRRQLNTEAFF.

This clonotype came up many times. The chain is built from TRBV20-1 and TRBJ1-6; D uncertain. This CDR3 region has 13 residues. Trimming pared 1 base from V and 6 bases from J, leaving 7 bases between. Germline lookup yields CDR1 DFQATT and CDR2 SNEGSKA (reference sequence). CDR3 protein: CSARAEFNSPLHF. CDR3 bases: TGCAGTGCTAGAGCCGAATTTAATTCACCCCTCCACTTT.

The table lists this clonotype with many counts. The CDR3 is CASSFGQVFYEQFF. The CDR3 bases are TGTGCCAGCAGCTTCGGACAGGTTTTCTATGAGCAGTTCTTC. This chain connects TRBV7-9 to TRBJ2-1; 7 nucleotides agree with TRBD1. V lost 3 bases and J lost 8; bases outside the gene matches: 7. CDR3 size: 14 residues. CDR1 and CDR2 from the germline V gene are SEHNR and FQNEAQ (reference sequence).

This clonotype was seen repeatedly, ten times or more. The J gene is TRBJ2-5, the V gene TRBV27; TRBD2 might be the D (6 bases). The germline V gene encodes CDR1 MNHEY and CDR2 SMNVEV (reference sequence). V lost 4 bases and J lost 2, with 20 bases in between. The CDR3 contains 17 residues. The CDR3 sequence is CASSSIMTASAQETQYF. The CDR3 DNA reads TGTGCCAGCAGTTCTATTATGACGGCTAGCGCACAAGAGACCCAGTACTTC.

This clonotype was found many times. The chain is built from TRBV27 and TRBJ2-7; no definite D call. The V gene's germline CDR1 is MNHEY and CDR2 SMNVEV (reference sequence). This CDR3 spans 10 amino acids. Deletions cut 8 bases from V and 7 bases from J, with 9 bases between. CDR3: CASGSGEQYF. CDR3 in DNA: TGTGCCAGCGGTTCAGGAGAGCAGTACTTC.

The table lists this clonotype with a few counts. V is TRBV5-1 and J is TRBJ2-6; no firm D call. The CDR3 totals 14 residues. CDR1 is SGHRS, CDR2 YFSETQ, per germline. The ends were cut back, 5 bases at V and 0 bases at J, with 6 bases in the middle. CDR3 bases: TGCGCCAGCAGAGGCGTCTCTGGGGCCAACGTCCTGACTTTC. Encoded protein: CASRGVSGANVLTF.

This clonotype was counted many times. CDR3 nucleotides: TGTGCCAGCATGAGGGGTTTACGCCAGCCCCAGCATTTT. Translating gives CASMRGLRQPQHF. The chain joins TRBV6-2 or TRBV6-3 to TRBJ1-5, with D tentatively TRBD1 (5 bases). Germline V gives CDR1 MNHEY, CDR2 SVGEGT. CDR3 length: 13 residues. Trimming removed 7 bases at V and 7 bases at J, with 14 bases between.

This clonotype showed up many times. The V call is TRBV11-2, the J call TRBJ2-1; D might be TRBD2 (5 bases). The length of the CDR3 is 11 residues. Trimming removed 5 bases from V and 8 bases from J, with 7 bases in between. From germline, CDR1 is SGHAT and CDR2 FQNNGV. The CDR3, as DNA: TGTGCCAGCAGCCTAGCCCATGAGCAGTTCTTC. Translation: CASSLAHEQFF.

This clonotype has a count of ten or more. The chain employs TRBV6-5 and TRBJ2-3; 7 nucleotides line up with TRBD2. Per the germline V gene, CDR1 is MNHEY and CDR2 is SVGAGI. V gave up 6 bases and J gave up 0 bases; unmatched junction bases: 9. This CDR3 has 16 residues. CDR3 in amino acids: CASRPTSVMSTDTQYF. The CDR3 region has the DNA TGTGCCAGCAGACCTACTAGCGTTATGAGCACAGATACGCAGTATTTT.

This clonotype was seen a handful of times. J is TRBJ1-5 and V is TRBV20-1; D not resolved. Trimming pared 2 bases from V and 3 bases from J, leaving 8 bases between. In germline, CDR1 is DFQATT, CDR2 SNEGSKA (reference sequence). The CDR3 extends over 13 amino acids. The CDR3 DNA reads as TGCAGTGCTAGATCGGGATCCAATCAGCCCCAGCATTTT. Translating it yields CSARSGSNQPQHF.

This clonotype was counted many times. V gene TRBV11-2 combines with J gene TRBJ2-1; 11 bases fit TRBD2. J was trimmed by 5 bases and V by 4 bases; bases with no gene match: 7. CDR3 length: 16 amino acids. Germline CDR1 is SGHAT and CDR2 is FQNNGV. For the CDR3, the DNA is TGTGCCAGCAGCTCCCTACTAGCGGGGGTCAACAATGAGCAGTTCTTC. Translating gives CASSSLLAGVNNEQFF. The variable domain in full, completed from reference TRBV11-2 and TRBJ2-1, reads EAGVAQSPRYKIIEKRQSVAFWCNPISGHATLYWYQQILGQGPKLLIQFQNNGVVDDSQLPKDRFSAERLKGVDSTLKIQPAKLEDSAVYLCASSSLLAGVNNEQFFGPGTRLTVL.

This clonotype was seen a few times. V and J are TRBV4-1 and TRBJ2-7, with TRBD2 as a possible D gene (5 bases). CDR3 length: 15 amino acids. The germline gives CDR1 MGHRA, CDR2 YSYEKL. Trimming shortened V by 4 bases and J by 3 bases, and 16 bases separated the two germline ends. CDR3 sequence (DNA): TGCGCCAGCAGCCCACAAAAGGGCGACTACTACGAGCAGTACTTC. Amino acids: CASSPQKGDYYEQYF.